These 4 T cell receptor beta chains originate from one sample sequenced in a study of shared clonotypes between healthy human individuals. Profiling relied on immunoSEQ multiplex PCR, and the TCRdb table lists in-frame clones only, not all of them. This sample carries about 2.3 million clones, 80% to 95% of them seen once, and the ten largest clones take about 0.37%. Material for sequencing was naive CD4+ T cells from PBMCs. Subset: CD45RA+ positively selected. The origin of the receptors is a man younger than 35 in good health. Some clones in this sample may be carry-over from other donors' samples.

A note on this clone: Other nucleotide sequences in the sample specify the same CDR3. The genes are TRBV11-3 and TRBJ2-7; no clear D gene. Germline V gene data show CDR1 as SGHNT and CDR2 as YENEEA. The CDR3 sequence is 13 residues long. Trimming pared 1 base from V and 3 bases from J, leaving 7 bases between. The CDR3 region is CASSLGASYEQYF. Written as DNA, the CDR3 is TGTGCCAGCAGCTTAGGGGCTAGCTACGAGCAGTACTTC.

As concerns this clone: Other DNA sequences within the sample encode an identical CDR3. V is TRBV6-1 and J is TRBJ2-7; D call uncertain. Trimming left V 2 bases short and J 3 bases short, with 5 bases between. CDR1 and CDR2 (germline): MNHNS, SASEGT. CDR3 length: 12 amino acids. CDR3 residues: CASSEQSYEQYF. CDR3 nucleotide sequence: TGTGCCAGCAGTGAACAGAGCTACGAGCAGTACTTC.

This chain connects TRBV7-3 to TRBJ1-1, with TRBD1 matching 7 bases. CDR3 length equals 13 residues. After removal of 7 bases from V and 10 bases from J, the junction contained 12 bases not matched to a gene. Per the germline V gene, CDR1 is SGHTA and CDR2 is FQGTGA. In DNA form, the CDR3 reads TGTGCCAGCACCCCCCAGGGGGGCACGGTAGCTTTCTTT. It codes for CASTPQGGTVAFF.

The chain carries TRBV10-1 and TRBJ2-7; TRBD2 agrees at 8 bases. CDR3 length: 15 residues. V was clipped by 0 bases and J by 6 bases; unmatched bases: 7. The germline gives CDR1 WNHNN, CDR2 SYGVQD (reference sequence). CDR3 in DNA: TGCGCCAGCAGTGAGTCGTCAGCACTAGCGGTCGAGCAGTACTTC. Translation gives CASSESSALAVEQYF.